The 8 T cell receptor beta chains presented below share a single source sample, sequenced in a study of cytomegalovirus exposure and HLA in healthy donors. PCR involved 60 Vbeta and 13 Jbeta primers. Libraries were prepared by immunoSEQ multiplex PCR; TCRdb keeps only in-frame clonotypes and omits some of them. The sample yields 150,000 to 200,000 clones, 68% seen once. Input material: PBMCs. These receptors came from a man aged 50-60 years in good health and CMV-seronegative.

The chain uses TRBV7-9 and TRBJ1-6; a possible D gene is TRBD1 (6 bases). The ends were cut back, 2 bases at V and 10 bases at J, with 12 bases in the middle. Germline V CDR1 and CDR2: SEHNR, FQNEAQ (reference sequence). The CDR3 has 14 residues. The CDR3 here is CASSLKGQGSPLHF. The CDR3 DNA follows: TGTGCCAGCAGCTTAAAGGGCCAGGGGTCACCCCTCCACTTT. Variable domain in full (rest from reference TRBV7-9 and TRBJ1-6): DTGVSQNPRHKITKRGQNVTFRCDPISEHNRLYWYRQTLGQGPEFLTYFQNEAQLEKSRLLSDRFSAERPKGSFSTLEIQRTEQGDSAMYLCASSLKGQGSPLHFGNGTRLTVT.

The rearrangement joins TRBV4-1 to TRBJ2-7; 7 positions agree with TRBD1. The CDR3 runs to 15 residues. V dropped 1 base and J dropped 2; count of bases not matched to a gene: 5. Germline CDR1 reads MGHRA; CDR2 reads YSYEKL. Here the CDR3 reads CASSQVTGVAYEQYF. Written as DNA, the CDR3 is TGCGCCAGCAGCCAAGTTACAGGGGTTGCCTACGAGCAGTACTTC.

This chain joins TRBV9 and TRBJ1-1; D call uncertain. Germline CDR1 and CDR2: SGDLS and YYNGEE. CDR3 size: 12 residues. Trimming pared 5 bases from V and 1 base from J, leaving 6 bases between. The CDR3 nucleotides read TGTGCCAGCAGATCGAGGAACACTGAAGCTTTCTTT. Protein sequence: CASRSRNTEAFF. Variable domain in full (rest from reference TRBV9 and TRBJ1-1): DSGVTQTPKHLITATGQRVTLRCSPRSGDLSVYWYQQSLDQGLQFLIQYYNGEERAKGNILERFSAQQFPDLHSELNLSSLELGDSALYFCASRSRNTEAFFGQGTRLTVV.

This chain connects TRBV2 to TRBJ2-3; 9 bases line up with TRBD2. The CDR3 contains 15 residues. Looked up from germline, CDR1 is SNHLY and CDR2 is FYNNEI. V lost 7 bases to trimming and J lost 5 bases; unmatched junction nucleotides: 10. CDR3 nucleotides: TGTGCCAGCATTAGGGGCGGGGGGGCCGGAGATACGCAGTATTTT. Amino acid sequence: CASIRGGGAGDTQYF.

This clone was recorded a few times. The sample has other DNA sequences that encode this CDR3 too. The rearrangement links TRBV27 to TRBJ1-6; 11 bases fit TRBD1. The CDR3 covers 16 residues. The J segment lost 7 bases and the V segment lost 6 bases, leaving 8 bases of the junction unmatched. CDR1 and CDR2 from the germline V gene are MNHEY and SMNVEV (reference sequence). CDR3 loop: CASSPIGQGANSPLHF. The DNA for the CDR3 is TGTGCCAGCAGCCCAATTGGACAGGGGGCGAATTCACCCCTCCACTTT.

This clone was seen a few times. The chain has TRBV19 and TRBJ1-1; possible D gene TRBD1, 5 bases. This CDR3 has 13 amino acids. The V gene lost 6 bases and the J gene lost 3 bases, with 11 bases spanning the gap. Germline V gene sequence: CDR1 LNHDA, CDR2 SQIVND (reference sequence). CDR3 region: CASRVRGDTEAFF. CDR3 bases: TGTGCCAGTAGAGTTCGGGGGGACACTGAAGCTTTCTTT.

Only a few counts were recorded for this clone. The chain has TRBV7-9 and TRBJ1-4; 8 nucleotides line up with TRBD1. Germline trimming cut 5 bases from V and 3 bases from J; bases unmatched to any gene: 8. The CDR3 totals 16 residues. CDR1 and CDR2 from the germline V gene are SEHNR and FQNEAQ (reference sequence). Here the CDR3 DNA reads TGTGCCAGCAGCCCGGGGACAGGCCGCTCTAATGAAAAACTGTTTTTT. It encodes CASSPGTGRSNEKLFF.

Written as DNA, the CDR3 is TGTGCCAGCAGCGGGGGGCAGGCTGGAAACACCATATATTTT. Translated: CASSGGQAGNTIYF. The chain combines TRBV28 with TRBJ1-3; a possible D gene is TRBD1 (6 bases). Between the trimmed V and J ends, which lost 6 bases and 2 bases, there was a span of 11 bases. The CDR3 has 14 residues. From germline, CDR1 is MDHEN and CDR2 SYDVKM. Together with reference TRBV28 and TRBJ1-3, the CDR3 gives the full variable domain: DVKVTQSSRYLVKRTGEKVFLECVQDMDHENMFWYRQDPGLGLRLIYFSYDVKMKEKGDIPEGYSVSREKKERFSLILESASTNQTSMYLCASSGGQAGNTIYFGEGSWLTVV.